This TCR beta chain was recovered during a study of cytomegalovirus exposure and HLA in healthy donors. Background on the study: A previous analysis identified 95 million to 130 million unique TCR beta sequences derived from 180 million or so T cells.

13 Jbeta primers and 60 Vbeta primers were used for the PCR. Produced via immunoSEQ multiplex PCR; TCRdb's table is partial and in-frame only. The data show over 150,000 clones, with approximately 80% seen just once and around 5.6% held by the top ten. Though probably carrying unrecorded immune exposures, donors were nominally healthy at sampling. This clone showed up just a few times. The trim removed 4 bases at V and 1 base at J, leaving 5 bases unmatched. Germline CDR1 is MNHEY and CDR2 is SVGAGI. The CDR3 contains 16 residues. The J gene is TRBJ2-2, the V gene TRBV6-5; 8 bases map to TRBD1. Sequencing used PBMCs. The source is a woman aged 40-49 years in good health and CMV-seropositive. The CDR3 DNA sequence: TGTGCCAGCAGTTTAGACGGGACAGGGAACACCGGGGAGCTGTTTTTT. Translated: CASSLDGTGNTGELFF.